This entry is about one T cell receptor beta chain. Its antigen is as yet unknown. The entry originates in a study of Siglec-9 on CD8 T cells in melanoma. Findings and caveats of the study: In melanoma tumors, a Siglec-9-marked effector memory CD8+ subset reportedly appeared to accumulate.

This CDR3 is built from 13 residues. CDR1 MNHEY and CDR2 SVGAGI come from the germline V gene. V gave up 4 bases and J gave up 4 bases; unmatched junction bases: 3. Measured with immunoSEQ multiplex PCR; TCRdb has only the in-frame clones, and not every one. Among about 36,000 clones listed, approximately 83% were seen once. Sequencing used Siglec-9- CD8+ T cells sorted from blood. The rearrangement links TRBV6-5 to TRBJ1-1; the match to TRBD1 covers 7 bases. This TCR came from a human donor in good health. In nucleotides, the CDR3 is TGTGCCAGCAGTTGGAGGGGGCCCACTGAAGCTTTCTTT. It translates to CASSWRGPTEAFF.